These T cell receptor beta chains were read from a single sample in a study of T-cell memory formation after mild COVID-19. Using its own MiXCR run on the 5' RACE reads, TCRdb lists one record per CDR3 protein. The table includes tens of thousands of distinct CDR3 sequences, around 15% detected once. Sequenced input: PBMCs or a T cell subset sorted from them (not recorded which). The receptor set was obtained from a man aged 18-30 years who had mild COVID-19 (a few samples of this study predate the infection). Cell type and time point are not known. The CDR3 runs from the conserved cysteine through the conserved F or W. The D gene is left open where the match is weak. The size of a clone is reported for some rows only, either as once, few or many, or as a class for expanded clones.

j_call | v_call | d_call | clone_size | cdr3_nt | cdr3_aa
TRBJ2-5 | TRBV6-6 | . | . | TGTGCCAGCAGTTACGCGGGGTACCAAGAGACCCAGTACTTC | CASSYAGYQETQYF
TRBJ2-3 | TRBV27 | . | . | TGTGCCAGCAGTTTGGAGGACGGCACAGATACGCAGTATTTT | CASSLEDGTDTQYF
TRBJ2-2 | TRBV5-6 | . | . | TGTGCCAGCAGCCCGGGTAGGAACACCGGGGAGCTGTTTTTT | CASSPGRNTGELFF
TRBJ2-1 | TRBV7-2 | TRBD2 | . | TGTGCCAGCAGCATTCTAGCGGGGGGGCCCCATGAGCAGTTCTTC | CASSILAGGPHEQFF
TRBJ2-5 | TRBV3-1 | TRBD2 | . | TGTGCCAGCAGCCAAGACGGACTAGCGGGGGTTGAGACCCAGTACTTC | CASSQDGLAGVETQYF
TRBJ1-1 | TRBV6-6 | . | . | TGTGCCAGCAGTTTCACACGACAGAATGAAGCTTTCTTT | CASSFTRQNEAFF
TRBJ1-5 | TRBV18 | . | . | TGTGCCAGCTCACCTCTAGGGCGGCAGCCCCAGCATTTT | CASSPLGRQPQHF
TRBJ2-2 | TRBV19 | TRBD2 | . | TGTGCCAGTAGTCCCTGGGTAGCGGGGGGCCGCGGGGAGCTGTTTTTT | CASSPWVAGGRGELFF
TRBJ1-2 | TRBV6-5 | . | . | TGTGCCAGCAGTTACTCGGGCCCGGGGGACTATGGCTACACCTTC | CASSYSGPGDYGYTF
TRBJ2-6 | TRBV2 | . | few | TGTGCCAGCAGCGACGCTCACGGGCCCAAAGGGGCCAACGTCCTGACTTTC | CASSDAHGPKGANVLTF